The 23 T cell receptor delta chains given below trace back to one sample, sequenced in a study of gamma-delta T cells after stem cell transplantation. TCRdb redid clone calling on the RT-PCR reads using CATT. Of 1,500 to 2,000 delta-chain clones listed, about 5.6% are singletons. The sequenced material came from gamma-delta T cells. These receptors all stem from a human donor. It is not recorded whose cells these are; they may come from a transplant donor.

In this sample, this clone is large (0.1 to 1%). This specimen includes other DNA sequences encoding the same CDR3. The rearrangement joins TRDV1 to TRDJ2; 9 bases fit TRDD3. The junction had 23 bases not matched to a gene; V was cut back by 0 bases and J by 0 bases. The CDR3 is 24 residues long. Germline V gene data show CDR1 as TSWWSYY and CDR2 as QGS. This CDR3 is CALGELSICSYLDWGTSLTAQLFF. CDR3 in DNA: TGTGCTCTTGGGGAACTCTCGATTTGCTCCTACCTTGACTGGGGGACCTCTTTGACAGCACAACTCTTCTTT.

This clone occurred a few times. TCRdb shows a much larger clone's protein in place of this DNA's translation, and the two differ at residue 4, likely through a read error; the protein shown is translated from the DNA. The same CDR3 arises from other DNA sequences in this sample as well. The CDR3 DNA follows: TGTGCCTGTGGCACCCCTGATCCATTACTGGGGGATACGCGGAGCTCCTGGGACACCCGACAGATGTTTTTC. This sequence encodes CACGTPDPLLGDTRSSWDTRQMFF. The rearrangement joins TRDV2 to TRDJ3; 13 bases map to TRDD3. Germline loops: CDR1 GEAIGNYY, CDR2 EKD. The CDR3 consists of 24 residues.

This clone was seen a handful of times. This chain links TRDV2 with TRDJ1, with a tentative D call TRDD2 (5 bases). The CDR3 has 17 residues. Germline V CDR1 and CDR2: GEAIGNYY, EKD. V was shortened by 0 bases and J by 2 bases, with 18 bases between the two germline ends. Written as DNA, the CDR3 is TGTGCCTGTGACACCCACTTCTTCCAGGGCGCTACCGATAAACTCATCTTT. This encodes CACDTHFFQGATDKLIF.

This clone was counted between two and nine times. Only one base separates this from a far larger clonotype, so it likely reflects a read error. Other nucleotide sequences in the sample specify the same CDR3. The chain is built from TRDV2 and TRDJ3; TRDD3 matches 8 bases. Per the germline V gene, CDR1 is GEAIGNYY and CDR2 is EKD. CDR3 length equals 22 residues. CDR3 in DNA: TGTGCCTGTGACACCCCCCCCATCAGTACTGGGGGCCGCTCCTGGGACACCCGGCAGATGTTTTTC. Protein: CACDTPPISTGGRSWDTRQMFF.

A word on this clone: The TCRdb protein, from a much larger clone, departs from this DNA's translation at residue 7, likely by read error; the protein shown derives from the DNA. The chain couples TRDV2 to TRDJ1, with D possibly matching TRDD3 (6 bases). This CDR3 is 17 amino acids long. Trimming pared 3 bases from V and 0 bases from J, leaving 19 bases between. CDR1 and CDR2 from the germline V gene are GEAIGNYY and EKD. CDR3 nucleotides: TGTGCCTGTGACTACTGGGAGGACCATTCGTACACCGATAAACTCATCTTT. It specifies CACDYWEDHSYTDKLIF.

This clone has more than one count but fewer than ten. The CDR3 DNA reads TGTGCCTGTGACACCGAGCTCACCGATAAACTCATCTTT. It encodes CACDTELTDKLIF. The V call is TRDV2, the J call TRDJ1, with D hard to call. V was pared by 0 bases and J by 1 base, with 5 bases between. Germline-derived CDR1 and CDR2 are GEAIGNYY and EKD. The CDR3 totals 13 residues.

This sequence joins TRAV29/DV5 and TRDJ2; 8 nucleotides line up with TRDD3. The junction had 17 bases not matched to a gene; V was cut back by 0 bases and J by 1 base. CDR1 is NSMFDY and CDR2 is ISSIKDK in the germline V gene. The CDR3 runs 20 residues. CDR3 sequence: CAASATGLGVPRFLTAQLFF. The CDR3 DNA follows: TGTGCAGCAAGCGCGACGGGACTGGGGGTCCCACGCTTTTTGACAGCACAACTCTTCTTT.

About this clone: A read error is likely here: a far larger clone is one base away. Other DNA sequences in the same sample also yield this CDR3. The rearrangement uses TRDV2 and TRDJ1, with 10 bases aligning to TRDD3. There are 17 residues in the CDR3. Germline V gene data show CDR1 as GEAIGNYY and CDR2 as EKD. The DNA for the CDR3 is TGCGCCTGGACCTTCGGTACTGGGGGATCCCACACCGATAAACTCATCTTT. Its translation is CAWTFGTGGSHTDKLIF.

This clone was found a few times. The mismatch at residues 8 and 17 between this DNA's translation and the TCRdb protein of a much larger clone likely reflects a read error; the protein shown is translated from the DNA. CDR3 protein: CACDTPTRGYPYTDKLTF. DNA for the CDR3: TGTGCCTGTGACACTCCTACTAGGGGATACCCCTATACCGATAAACTCACCTTT. The rearrangement links TRDV2 to TRDJ1; the match to TRDD3 covers 8 bases. The germline V gene encodes CDR1 GEAIGNYY and CDR2 EKD. The CDR3 is made up of 18 amino acids.

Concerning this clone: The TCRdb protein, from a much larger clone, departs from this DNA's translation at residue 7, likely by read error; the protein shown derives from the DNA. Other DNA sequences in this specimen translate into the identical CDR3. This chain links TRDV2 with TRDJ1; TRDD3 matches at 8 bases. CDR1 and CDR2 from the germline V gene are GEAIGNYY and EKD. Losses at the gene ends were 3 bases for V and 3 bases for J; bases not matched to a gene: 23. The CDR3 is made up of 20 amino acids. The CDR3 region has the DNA TGTGCCTGTGACCTACTGAGGGATACGCGAAGAAGAAACTGGTCCGATAAACTCATCTTT. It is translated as CACDLLRDTRRRNWSDKLIF.

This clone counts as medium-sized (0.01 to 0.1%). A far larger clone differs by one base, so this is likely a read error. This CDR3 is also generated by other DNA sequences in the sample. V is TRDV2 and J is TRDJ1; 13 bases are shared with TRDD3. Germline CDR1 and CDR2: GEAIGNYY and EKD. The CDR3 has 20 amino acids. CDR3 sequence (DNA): TGTGCCTGTGACCTACTGGGGGATACGCGAAGGAGAAACTGGTCCGATAAGCTCATCTTT. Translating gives CACDLLGDTRRRNWSDKLIF.

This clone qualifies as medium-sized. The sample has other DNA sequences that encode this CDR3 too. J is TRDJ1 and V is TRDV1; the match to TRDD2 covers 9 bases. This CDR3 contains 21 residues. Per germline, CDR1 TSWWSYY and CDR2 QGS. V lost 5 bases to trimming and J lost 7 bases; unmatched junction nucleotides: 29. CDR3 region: CALGRPRDPSYAVHSLSKLIF. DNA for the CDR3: TGTGCTCTTGGGCGGCCCCGGGACCCTTCCTACGCAGTGCACAGCCTGAGTAAACTCATCTTT.

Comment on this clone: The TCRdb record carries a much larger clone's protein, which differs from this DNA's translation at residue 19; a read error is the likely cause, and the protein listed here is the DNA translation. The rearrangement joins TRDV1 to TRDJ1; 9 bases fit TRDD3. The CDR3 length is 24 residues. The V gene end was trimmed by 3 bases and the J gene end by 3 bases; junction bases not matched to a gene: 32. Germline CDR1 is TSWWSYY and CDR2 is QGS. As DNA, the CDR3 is TGTGCTCTTGGGGAGCCTCCCCCTCCTTCCCGATTCTACTGGGGGAATACGTACGCCGATAAACTCATCTTT. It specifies CALGEPPPPSRFYWGNTYADKLIF.

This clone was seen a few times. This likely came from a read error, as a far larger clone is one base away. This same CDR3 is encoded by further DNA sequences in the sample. In DNA, the CDR3 is TGTGCTCTTGGGGAAACCGGGATACGTCCCTACACGGGTAAACTCATCTTT. It specifies CALGETGIRPYTGKLIF. V gene TRDV1 combines with J gene TRDJ1; 8 bases agree with TRDD3. The CDR3 spans 17 residues. From germline, CDR1 is TSWWSYY and CDR2 QGS. V lost 2 bases to trimming and J lost 7 bases; unmatched junction nucleotides: 15.

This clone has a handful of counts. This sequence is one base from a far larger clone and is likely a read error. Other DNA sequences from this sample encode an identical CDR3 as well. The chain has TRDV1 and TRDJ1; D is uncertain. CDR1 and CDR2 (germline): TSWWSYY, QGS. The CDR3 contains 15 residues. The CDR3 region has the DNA TGTGCTCTTGGGGAACTCGTAGTAAACACCGATAAGCTCATCTTT. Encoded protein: CALGELVVNTDKLIF.

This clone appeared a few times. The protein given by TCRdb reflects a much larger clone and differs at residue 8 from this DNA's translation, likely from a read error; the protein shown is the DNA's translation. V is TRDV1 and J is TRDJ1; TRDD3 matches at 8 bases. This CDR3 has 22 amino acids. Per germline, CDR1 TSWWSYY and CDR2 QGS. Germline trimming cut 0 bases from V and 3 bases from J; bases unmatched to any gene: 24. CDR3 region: CALGELGSTSVLGVPYSDKLIF. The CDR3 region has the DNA TGTGCTCTTGGGGAACTCGGGTCTACTTCAGTACTGGGGGTCCCTTACTCCGATAAACTCATCTTT.

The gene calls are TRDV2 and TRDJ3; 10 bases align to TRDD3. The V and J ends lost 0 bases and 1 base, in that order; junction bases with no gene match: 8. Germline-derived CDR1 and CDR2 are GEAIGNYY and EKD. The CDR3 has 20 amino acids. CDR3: CACDTGTGGFPSWDTRQMFF. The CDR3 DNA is TGTGCCTGTGACACCGGGACTGGGGGATTCCCTTCCTGGGACACCCGACAGATGTTTTTC.

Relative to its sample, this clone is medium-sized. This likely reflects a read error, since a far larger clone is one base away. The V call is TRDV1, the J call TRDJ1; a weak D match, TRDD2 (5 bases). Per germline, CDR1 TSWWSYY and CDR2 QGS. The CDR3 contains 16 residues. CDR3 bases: TGTGCTCTTGGGGAAGACCTACGCCGGTACACCGATAAACCCATCTTT. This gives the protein CALGEDLRRYTDKPIF.

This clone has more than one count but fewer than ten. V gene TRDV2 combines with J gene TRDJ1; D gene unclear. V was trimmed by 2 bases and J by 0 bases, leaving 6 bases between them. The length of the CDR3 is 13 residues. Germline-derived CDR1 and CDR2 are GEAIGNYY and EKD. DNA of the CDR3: TGTGCCTGTGACAAAATCCACACCGATAAACTCATCTTT. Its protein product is CACDKIHTDKLIF.

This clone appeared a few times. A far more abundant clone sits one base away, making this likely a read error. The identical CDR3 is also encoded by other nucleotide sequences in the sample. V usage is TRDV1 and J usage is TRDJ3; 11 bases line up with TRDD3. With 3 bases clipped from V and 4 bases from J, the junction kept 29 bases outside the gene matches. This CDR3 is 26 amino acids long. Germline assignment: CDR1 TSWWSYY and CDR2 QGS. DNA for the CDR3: TGTGCTCTTGGGGAGCTAAACATTAAACTGGGGGATAAAACTTTGACGGGTCGGTGGGACACCCGACAGATGTTTTTC. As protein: CALGELNIKLGDKTLTGRWDTRQMFF.

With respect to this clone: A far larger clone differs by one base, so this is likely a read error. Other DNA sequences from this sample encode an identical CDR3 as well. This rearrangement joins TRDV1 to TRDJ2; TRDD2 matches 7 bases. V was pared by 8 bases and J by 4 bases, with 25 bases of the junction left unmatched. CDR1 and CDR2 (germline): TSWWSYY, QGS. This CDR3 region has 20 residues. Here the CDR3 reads CALNLPSWYRGYLPTAQLFF. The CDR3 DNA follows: TGTGCTCTTAATCTTCCTAGTTGGTACCGGGGGTACTTGCCGACAGCACAACTCTTCTTT.

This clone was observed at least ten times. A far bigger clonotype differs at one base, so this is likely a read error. CDR3 nucleotides: TGTGCCTGTGACGCCAGACTATCCGGGGACACCCGACAGATGTTTTTC. Its translation: CACDARLSGDTRQMFF. J is TRDJ3 and V is TRDV2; no firm D call. V was clipped by 3 bases and J by 5 bases, with 13 bases between them. The CDR3 length is 16 residues. CDR1 is GEAIGNYY and CDR2 is EKD in the germline V gene.

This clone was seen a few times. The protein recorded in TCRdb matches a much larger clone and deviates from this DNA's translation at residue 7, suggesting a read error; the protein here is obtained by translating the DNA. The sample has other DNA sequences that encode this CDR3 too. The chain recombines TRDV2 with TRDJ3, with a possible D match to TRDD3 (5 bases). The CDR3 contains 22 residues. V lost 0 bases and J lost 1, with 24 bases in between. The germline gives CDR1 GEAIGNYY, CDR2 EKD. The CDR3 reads CACDTARGSDDPESWDTRQMFF. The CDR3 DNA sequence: TGTGCCTGTGACACCGCCCGGGGGTCCGACGACCCGGAATCCTGGGACACCCGACAGATGTTTTTC.